Shown below are 7 T cell receptor beta chains from a single sample sequenced in a study of blood T cell repertoires in COVID-19. Generated by immunoSEQ multiplex PCR, the TCRdb table keeps only in-frame clones and is missing some. Here the sample spans over 95,000 clones, around nine tenths being singletons. Sequences were obtained from peripheral blood. The receptors stem from a woman between 65 and 79 years old who had recovered from COVID-19.

The chain uses TRBV3-1 (or the pseudogene TRBV3-2) and TRBJ2-5; 15 nucleotides line up with TRBD2. The trim removed 5 bases at V and 5 bases at J, leaving 9 bases unmatched. CDR1 and CDR2 (germline): LGHDT, YNNKEL (reference sequence). This CDR3 contains 17 residues. The CDR3 sequence: CASSYRLGTSGRETQYF. The CDR3 nucleotides are TGTGCCAGCAGCTACCGGCTTGGGACTAGCGGGAGGGAGACCCAGTACTTC.

The chain employs TRBV12-3 or TRBV12-4 and TRBJ1-2; D unresolved. Trimming shortened V by 5 bases and J by 7 bases, and 14 bases separated the two germline ends. This CDR3 is built from 13 residues. The CDR3 sequence is CASSTREAAGYTF. The DNA of the CDR3 is TGTGCCAGCAGTACCCGCGAGGCAGCTGGCTACACCTTC.

This rearrangement joins TRBV6-2 or TRBV6-3 to TRBJ2-5; D remains ambiguous. CDR3 length equals 12 residues. From germline, CDR1 is MNHEY and CDR2 SVGEGT. Trimming stripped 5 bases from V and 5 bases from J, with 9 bases between. The CDR3 bases are TGTGCCAGCAGTCTCCCCCTGGAGACCCAGTACTTC. It encodes CASSLPLETQYF.

The chain joins TRBV7-2 to TRBJ2-1, with 7 bases identical to TRBD2. V lost 3 bases, J lost 15 bases, and 11 bases stayed unmatched. Germline V gene lookup returns CDR1 SGHTA and CDR2 FQGNSA. This CDR3 comprises 13 residues. Here the CDR3 reads CASSFFSGGPTFF. The CDR3 DNA reads TGTGCCAGCAGCTTTTTTTCGGGAGGCCCTACGTTCTTC. Full variable domain (rest looked up from reference TRBV7-2 and TRBJ2-1): GAGVSQSPSNKVTEKGKDVELRCDPISGHTALYWYRQSLGQGLEFLIYFQGNSAPDKSGLPSDRFSAERTGGSVSTLTIQRTQQEDSAVYLCASSFFSGGPTFFGPGTRLTVL.

The chain employs TRBV7-3 and TRBJ2-5, with TRBD2 identical over 15 bases. Trimming took 5 bases from V and 5 from J; bases not matched to a gene: 12. The CDR3 runs 18 residues. Germline CDR1 SGHTA, CDR2 FQGTGA. This CDR3 reads CASSPKGLAGGPRETQYF. For the CDR3, the DNA is TGTGCCAGCAGCCCAAAGGGACTAGCGGGGGGCCCCCGGGAGACCCAGTACTTC.

The chain is built from TRBV3-1 (or the pseudogene TRBV3-2) and TRBJ2-2, with 9 bases that match TRBD1. This CDR3 comprises 15 residues. V lost 0 bases to trimming and J lost 7 bases; unmatched junction nucleotides: 3. Germline V lookup: CDR1 LGHDT, CDR2 YNNKEL (reference sequence). CDR3 bases: TGTGCCAGCAGCCAAGAACAGGGGGCGGACGGGGAGCTGTTTTTT. This codes for CASSQEQGADGELFF.

The chain joins TRBV5-1 to TRBJ2-2; 13 bases map to TRBD2. Germline V gives CDR1 SGHRS, CDR2 YFSETQ. The CDR3 loop spans 15 amino acids. The trim removed 4 bases at V and 3 bases at J, leaving 0 bases unmatched. The CDR3 sequence: CASSGLAGDTGELFF. The CDR3, as DNA: TGCGCCAGCAGCGGACTAGCGGGAGACACCGGGGAGCTGTTTTTT.